The source of this T cell receptor beta chain is a study of OX40 agonist ivuxolimab in advanced cancers. As for the study in general: At doses from 0.01 to 10 mg/kg, patients were given intravenous ivuxolimab every 2 weeks. Study results and limitations: A proportion of nonresponders additionally exhibited low normalized T-cell clonal expansion. The study observed clonal expansion of CD4+ and CD8+ blood T cells by week 6 at 0.1 to 3.0 mg/kg.

Details on this clone: Antigen unknown.

Data came from immunoSEQ multiplex PCR; TCRdb stores just in-frame clones and leaves some out. The data contain 60,000 to 85,000 clones, about 90% of them seen just once; the ten biggest clones take up roughly 8.6%. This sequence originates from an adult with an advanced solid tumor such as melanoma, head and neck, liver or kidney cancer. This specimen was CD4+ or CD8+ T cells sorted from blood, taken in a trial of the OX40 agonist ivuxolimab.

The CDR3 loop reads CASSTVRGATGEAFF. Here the CDR3 DNA reads TGTGCCAGTAGTACCGTGCGGGGGGCGACGGGTGAAGCTTTCTTT. The genes are TRBV19 and TRBJ1-1, with TRBD1 as a possible D gene (6 bases). V was cut by 4 bases and J by 7 bases, with 19 bases left in between. The CDR3 contains 15 residues. The V gene's germline CDR1 is LNHDA and CDR2 SQIVND (reference sequence).